This T cell receptor (beta chain) appears in the sequencing data of a study of HIV-infected patients and healthy controls. cDNA was made from 400 to 500 ng RNA using alpha and beta constant primers. Each of the alpha and beta chains got its own library through chain-specific third strand synthesis with indices. Each cDNA molecule was barcoded, and a single primer pair amplified each chain. MiXCR, applied by TCRdb to the 5' RACE reads, yields one record per CDR3 protein. The table has fewer than 6,500 distinct CDR3 sequences, roughly 8.7% seen once. Follow-up blood was drawn about 14 weeks, roughly three months, after antiretroviral therapy began. Whole blood was used without fractionation, so all unsorted peripheral T cells were included. This CDR3 has 17 amino acids. V shed 4 bases, J shed 0 bases, and the junction held 10 bases outside the gene matches. Germline CDR1 and CDR2: MGHRA and YSYEKL. This clonotype is labeled as medium-sized (0.01 to 0.1%). Its target is unknown.

Findings and caveats of the study: During therapy, HIV-associated CDR3s fell significantly in frequency, while CMV-associated CDR3s did not change significantly. MAIT alpha-chain CDR3s were frequent in healthy controls, depleted in HIV+.

The TCR was taken from an adult with HIV infection. V and J are TRBV4-1 and TRBJ1-1, with TRBD1 matching 8 bases. The sample consisted of blood, taken during antiretroviral therapy. The CDR3 bases are TGCGCCAGCAGCCCAAAAGGGACAGGCCTTTTGAACACTGAAGCTTTCTTT. Translation gives CASSPKGTGLLNTEAFF.